This TCR beta chain was identified during a study of patients and donors after allogeneic stem cell transplantation. The V gene's germline CDR1 is ENHRY and CDR2 SYGVKD. The length of the CDR3 is 14 residues. Notes on this clonotype: The junction departs from germline at one end; a sequencing error may be responsible.

MiXCR was run by TCRdb on the RT-PCR reads, yielding one entry per CDR3 protein. Among about 200,000 distinct CDR3 sequences listed, 35% to 45% were seen once. The TCR sequence derives from a human donor who was either an allogeneic HSCT recipient or a stem cell or donor lymphocyte infusion donor (not recorded which). It is not recorded whose cells these are; they may come from a transplant donor. Sequences were obtained from blood, either unsorted or a sorted T cell fraction (not recorded which). This chain links TRBV10-3 with TRBJ2-1; TRBD1 is a possible D gene (6 bases). The CDR3 region is CAISEGQSFNEQFF. As DNA, the CDR3 is TGTGCCATCAGTGAAGGACAGTCCTTCAATGAGCAGTTCTTC.